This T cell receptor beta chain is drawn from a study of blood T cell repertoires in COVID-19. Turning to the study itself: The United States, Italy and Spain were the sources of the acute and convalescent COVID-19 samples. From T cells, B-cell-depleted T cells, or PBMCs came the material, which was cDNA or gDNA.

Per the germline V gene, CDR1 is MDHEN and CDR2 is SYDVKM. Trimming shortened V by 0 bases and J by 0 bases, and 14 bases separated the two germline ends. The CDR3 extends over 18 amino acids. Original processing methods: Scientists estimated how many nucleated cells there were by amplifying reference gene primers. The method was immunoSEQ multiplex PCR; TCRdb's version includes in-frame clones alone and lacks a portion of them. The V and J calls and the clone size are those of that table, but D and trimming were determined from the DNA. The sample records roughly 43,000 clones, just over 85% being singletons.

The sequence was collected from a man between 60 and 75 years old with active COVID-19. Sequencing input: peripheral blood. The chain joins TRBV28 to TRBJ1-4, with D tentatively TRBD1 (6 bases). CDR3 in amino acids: CASSLWSGVPPTNEKLFF. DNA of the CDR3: TGTGCCAGCAGTTTATGGTCAGGGGTCCCGCCAACTAATGAAAAACTGTTTTTT.